The sequence of this T cell receptor beta chain was determined in a study of T cell responses to AZD1222 COVID-19 vaccine. General study points: Across the whole spike, CD4 TCRs peaked at regions 160-218 and 743-854. Of spike-specific TCRs, nearly half reportedly target regions left unmutated in variants. Two AZD1222 doses significantly raised spike-specific TCR breadth and depth over controls. Clonal diversity was possibly underestimated, and the donors were mostly white British, with more females.

The CDR3 has 17 residues. Per germline, CDR1 SGHKS and CDR2 YYEKEE (reference sequence). V dropped 0 bases and J dropped 0; count of bases not matched to a gene: 7. Sequencing used immunoSEQ multiplex PCR; TCRdb keeps in-frame clones, though not all of them. The repertoire has 120,000 or so clones, 86% of them found once; the top ten carry around 3%. For this clone: Its antigen is not known.

The source is an adult who received the AZD1222 COVID-19 vaccine. The chain links TRBV5-5 to TRBJ1-1, with 8 bases that match TRBD1. This specimen was peripheral blood, taken 28 days after the second AZD1222 dose. This CDR3 reads CASSLVSTGVVNTEAFF. CDR3 DNA sequence: TGTGCCAGCAGCTTGGTTTCGACAGGGGTTGTGAACACTGAAGCTTTCTTT.